The clone carrying this T cell receptor beta chain has only one observation. Original processing notes: Counts of nucleated cells, estimated from reference gene primer amplification, were obtained. The table came from immunoSEQ multiplex PCR; TCRdb's copy has only in-frame clones and leaves some out. V, J and clone size are taken as reported in that table, and D and trimming were inferred from the DNA itself. The table lists about 300,000 clones, around 89% of them singletons. The sample is drawn from a study of blood T cell repertoires in COVID-19. Study-wide background: Researchers got acute and convalescent COVID-19 samples from the United States, Italy and Spain.

In germline, CDR1 is SGHAT, CDR2 FQNNGV. Trimming stripped 0 bases from V and 3 bases from J, with 6 bases between. The CDR3 sequence is 13 residues long. The sequence derives from a woman under 30 with acute COVID-19. The J gene is TRBJ2-7, the V gene TRBV11-2, with D tentatively TRBD2 (6 bases). The sample comprised PBMCs or T cells enriched from blood (not recorded which). CDR3 DNA sequence: TGTGCCAGCAGCTTAGAGGGACTCTACGAGCAGTACTTC. Its translation is CASSLEGLYEQYF.